The 4 T cell receptor beta chains listed next were all sequenced from one sample in a study of breast tumors, draining lymph nodes, adjacent tissues. TCRdb redid the calling of the multiplex PCR reads with MiXCR, one entry per CDR3 protein. This sample has fewer than 85,000 distinct CDR3 sequences, with about 21% found just once. Samples came from axillary lymph nodes draining the breast cancer. The sequenced sample consisted of axillary lymph node tissue. These receptor sequences come from a female donor with breast cancer. Some clones in this sample may be carry-over from other donors' samples.

The chain employs TRBV27 and TRBJ2-7; no reliable D call. The CDR3 sequence is 13 residues long. The germline gives CDR1 MNHEY, CDR2 SMNVEV (reference sequence). The germline V and J ends were trimmed by 2 bases and 7 bases, with 12 bases remaining between them. The CDR3 nucleotides are TGTGCCAGCAGTTTAATTTTTCCTTTTGAGCAGTACTTC. Amino acid sequence: CASSLIFPFEQYF.

This clonotype was found many times. This CDR3 reads CASSQPNEKLFF. The DNA for the CDR3 is TGTGCCAGCAGCCAGCCTAATGAAAAACTGTTTTTT. The rearrangement links TRBV5-6 to TRBJ1-4, with D hard to call. CDR1 and CDR2 (germline): SGHDT, YYEEEE. V was cut by 4 bases and J by 3 bases, with 4 bases left in between. The CDR3 consists of 12 residues.

At least ten counts were recorded for this clonotype. The rearrangement uses TRBV3-1 and TRBJ2-7, with TRBD1 identical over 8 bases. With V trimmed by 0 bases and J by 7 bases, 8 bases remained unmatched. CDR1 LGHDT and CDR2 YNNKEL come from the germline V gene (reference sequence). CDR3 length equals 15 residues. The CDR3 reads CASSQDRAGGREQYF. Written as DNA, the CDR3 is TGTGCCAGCAGCCAAGATAGGGCAGGGGGCAGGGAGCAGTACTTC.

Details on this clonotype: A much larger clone differs from this one at a single base, so this may be a read error. V usage is TRBV11-2 and J usage is TRBJ2-5; TRBD2 matches at 14 bases. This CDR3 has 18 amino acids. Germline-derived CDR1 and CDR2 are SGHAT and FQNNGV. In DNA form, the CDR3 reads TGTGCCAACAGCTTAGATCTTTTCGGGACTAGCGGGAGTGAGACCCAGTACTTC. Amino acid sequence: CANSLDLFGTSGSETQYF.